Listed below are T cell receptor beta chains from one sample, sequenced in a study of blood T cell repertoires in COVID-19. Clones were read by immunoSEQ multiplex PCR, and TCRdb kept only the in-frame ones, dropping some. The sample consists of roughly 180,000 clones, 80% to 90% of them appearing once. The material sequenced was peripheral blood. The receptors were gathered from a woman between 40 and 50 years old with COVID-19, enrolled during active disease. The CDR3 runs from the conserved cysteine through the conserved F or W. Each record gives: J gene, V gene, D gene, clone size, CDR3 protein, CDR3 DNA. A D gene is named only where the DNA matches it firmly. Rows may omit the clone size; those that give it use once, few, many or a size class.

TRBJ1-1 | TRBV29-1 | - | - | CSVAVRGLAFF | TGCAGCGTTGCTGTGAGAGGCCTAGCTTTCTTT
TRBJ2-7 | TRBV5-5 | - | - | CASSWFPTGPYEQYF | TGTGCCAGCAGCTGGTTCCCGACAGGACCCTACGAGCAGTACTTC
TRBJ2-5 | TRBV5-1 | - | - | CASSLGSRGQETQYF | TGCGCCAGCAGCTTGGGTTCCCGGGGACAAGAGACCCAGTACTTC
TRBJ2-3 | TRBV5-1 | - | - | CASSTSAGTDTQYF | TGCGCCAGCAGCACATCCGCGGGCACAGATACGCAGTATTTT
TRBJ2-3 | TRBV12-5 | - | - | CASVRQGITDTQYF | TGTGCTAGTGTGAGGCAGGGGATCACAGATACGCAGTATTTT
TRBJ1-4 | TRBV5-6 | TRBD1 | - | CASSRGTGDEKLFF | TGTGCCAGCAGCCGTGGGACAGGGGACGAAAAACTGTTTTTT
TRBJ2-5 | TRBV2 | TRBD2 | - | CASRIPLAGGRETQYF | TGTGCCAGCAGAATCCCTTTAGCGGGGGGGCGAGAGACCCAGTACTTC
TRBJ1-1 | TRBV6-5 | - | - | CASSYLDRNTEAFF | TGTGCCAGCAGTTACCTGGACAGGAACACTGAAGCTTTCTTT
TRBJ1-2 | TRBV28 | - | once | CASRSGGANYGYTF | TGTGCCAGCCGCAGCGGTGGTGCTAACTATGGCTACACCTTC
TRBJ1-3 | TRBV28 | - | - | CATGWRGNTIYF | TGTGCCACCGGGTGGCGTGGAAACACCATATATTTT
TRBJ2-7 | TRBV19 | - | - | CASSTTKAGEQYF | TGTGCCAGTAGTACCACAAAGGCAGGCGAGCAGTACTTC
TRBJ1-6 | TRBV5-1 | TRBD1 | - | CASSFAVGTVQPLHF | TGCGCCAGCAGCTTCGCCGTGGGGACAGTCCAACCCCTCCACTTT
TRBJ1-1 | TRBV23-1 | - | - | CASSPTRAGMNTEAFF | TGCGCCAGCAGTCCCACCCGCGCAGGTATGAACACTGAAGCTTTCTTT
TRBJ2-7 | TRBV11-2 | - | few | CASSLRYEQYF | TGTGCCAGCAGCCTCCGCTACGAGCAGTACTTC
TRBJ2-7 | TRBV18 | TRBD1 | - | CASSPDRGHYEQYF | TGTGCCAGCTCACCCGACAGGGGGCATTACGAGCAGTACTTC
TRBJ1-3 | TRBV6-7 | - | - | CASSYSSPIIGNTIYF | TGTGCCAGCAGTTACTCGAGCCCGATTATTGGAAACACCATATATTTT
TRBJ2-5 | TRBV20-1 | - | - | CSAGHQETQYF | TGCAGTGCCGGTCACCAAGAGACCCAGTACTTC
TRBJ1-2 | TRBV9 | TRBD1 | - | CASSPGQGDYGYTF | TGTGCCAGCAGCCCGGGACAGGGGGACTATGGCTACACCTTC
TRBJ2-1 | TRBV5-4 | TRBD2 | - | CASSFPSGSRRNEQFF | TGTGCCAGCAGCTTTCCTAGCGGGTCCCGAAGGAATGAGCAGTTCTTC
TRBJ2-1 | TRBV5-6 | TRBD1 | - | CASSFDRGVGNEQFF | TGTGCCAGCAGCTTCGACAGGGGAGTTGGTAATGAGCAGTTCTTC
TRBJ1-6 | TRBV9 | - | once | CASSPTGGNSPLHF | TGTGCCAGCAGCCCCACGGGGGGGAATTCACCCCTCCACTTT
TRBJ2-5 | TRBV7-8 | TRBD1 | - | CASSSGQGWTQYF | TGTGCCAGCAGCTCAGGACAGGGTTGGACCCAGTACTTC
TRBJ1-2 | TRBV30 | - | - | CAWSVLGARSGYTF | TGTGCCTGGAGTGTACTTGGGGCCAGATCCGGCTACACCTTC
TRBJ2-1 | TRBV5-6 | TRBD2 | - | CASSLFGTRAYNEQFF | TGTGCCAGCAGCTTATTTGGGACTAGGGCTTACAATGAGCAGTTCTTC
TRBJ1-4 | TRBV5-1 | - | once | CASSPNAGQFEKLFF | TGCGCCAGCAGCCCGAACGCAGGCCAGTTCGAAAAACTGTTTTTT
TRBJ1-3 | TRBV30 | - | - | CAGSSYSGNTIYF | TGTGCCGGGAGTAGCTACTCTGGAAACACCATATATTTT
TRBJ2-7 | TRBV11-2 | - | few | CASSLGGNSYEQYF | TGTGCCAGCAGCTTAGGAGGGAACTCCTACGAGCAGTACTTC
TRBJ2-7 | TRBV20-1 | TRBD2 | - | CSAIRTSEYF | TGCAGTGCTATACGGACTAGCGAGTACTTC
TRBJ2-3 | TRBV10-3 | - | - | CAIGAAETQYF | TGTGCCATCGGGGCTGCAGAGACGCAGTATTTT
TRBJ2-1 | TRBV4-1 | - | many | CASSQAREGGSYNEQFF | TGCGCCAGCAGCCAGGCCCGGGAAGGCGGTTCCTACAATGAGCAGTTCTTC
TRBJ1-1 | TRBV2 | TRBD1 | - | CASSKQGTSNTEAFF | TGTGCCAGCAGTAAACAGGGGACTTCGAACACTGAAGCTTTCTTT
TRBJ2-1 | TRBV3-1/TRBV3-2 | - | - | CASSPGGKSYNEQFF | TGTGCCAGCAGCCCCGGCGGGAAGTCCTACAATGAGCAGTTCTTC
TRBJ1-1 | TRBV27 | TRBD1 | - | CASSNRDRGIEAFF | TGTGCCAGCAGTAACCGGGACAGGGGCATAGAAGCTTTCTTT
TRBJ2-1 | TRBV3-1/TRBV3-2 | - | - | CASSQGAGRRNEQFF | TGTGCCAGCAGCCAAGGCGCGGGGCGGAGGAATGAGCAGTTCTTC
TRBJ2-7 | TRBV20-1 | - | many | CSASRGSYEQYF | TGCAGTGCTAGTCGAGGGTCCTACGAGCAGTACTTC
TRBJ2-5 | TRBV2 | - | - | CASRGQLETQYF | TGTGCCAGCAGAGGACAGTTGGAGACCCAGTACTTC
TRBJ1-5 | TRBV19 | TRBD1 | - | CASSTDRVGNQPQHF | TGTGCCAGTAGTACAGACAGGGTGGGGAATCAGCCCCAGCATTTT
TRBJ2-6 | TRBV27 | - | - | CASRGQGFAGANVLTF | TGTGCCAGCAGGGGTCAGGGATTTGCTGGGGCCAACGTCCTGACTTTC
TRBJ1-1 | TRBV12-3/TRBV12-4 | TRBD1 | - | CASSLGQGTEAFF | TGTGCCAGCAGTTTGGGACAGGGGACTGAAGCTTTCTTT